The 22 T cell receptor beta chains below all came from one sample that was sequenced in a study of blood T cell repertoires in COVID-19. TCRdb's copy holds only in-frame clones and misses some; the assay was immunoSEQ multiplex PCR. The table has approximately 200,000 clones, around 84% seen once. Sequenced input: peripheral blood. The receptors come from a man between 45 and 60 years old with acute or convalescent COVID-19.

This clone has just one count. This chain connects TRBV18 to TRBJ2-3; maybe TRBD1 (6 bases). Trimming shortened V by 3 bases and J by 4 bases, and 11 bases separated the two germline ends. The CDR3 consists of 14 residues. Germline CDR1 and CDR2: KGHSH and LQKENI. CDR3 nucleotides: TGTGCCAGCTCACCCGATCGACAGGCAGATACGCAGTATTTT. Translated: CASSPDRQADTQYF.

This clone appeared once. This chain uses TRBV25-1 with TRBJ1-2, with unresolved D. CDR1 is MGHDK, CDR2 SYGVNS, per germline. V lost 2 bases to trimming and J lost 8 bases, with 21 bases between them. The CDR3 extends over 16 amino acids. The CDR3 DNA is TGTGCCAGCAGTGAAGAAAGGAGGTTTCAGGATGACGGCTACACCTTC. Translation gives CASSEERRFQDDGYTF.

V usage is TRBV5-1 and J usage is TRBJ2-2, with 7 bases that match TRBD1. There are 16 residues in the CDR3. V shed 1 base and J 5 bases; nucleotides not matched to a gene: 8. CDR1 SGHRS and CDR2 YFSETQ come from the germline V gene. DNA of the CDR3: TGCGCCAGCAGCTTGCCGTACAGGGGAAGTACCGGGGAGCTGTTTTTT. Translated: CASSLPYRGSTGELFF.

This sequence joins TRBV3-1 (or the pseudogene TRBV3-2) and TRBJ1-2, with D possibly TRBD1 on 6 matching bases. The ends were cut back, 4 bases at V and 8 bases at J, with 17 bases in the middle. Germline values: CDR1 LGHDT, CDR2 YNNKEL (reference sequence). The CDR3 consists of 14 residues. The CDR3 DNA reads TGTGCCAGCAGCCGGTCCGGGACAAGAATGGGCTACACCTTC. Translating gives CASSRSGTRMGYTF.

V gene TRBV19 combines with J gene TRBJ2-5, with TRBD1 identical over 7 bases. The CDR3 spans 13 residues. V trimming: 7 bases; J trimming: 3 bases; junction bases outside the gene matches: 5. Germline V CDR1 and CDR2: LNHDA, SQIVND (reference sequence). The CDR3 nucleotides read TGTGCCAGTACCCCCCAGGGGGAAGAGACCCAGTACTTC. It specifies CASTPQGEETQYF.

Concerning this clone: The junction departs from the called germline gene at one end, perhaps through a read error. The chain joins TRBV6-5 to TRBJ1-2, with 9 bases that match TRBD1. The CDR3 runs 16 residues. CDR1 and CDR2 (germline): MNHEY, SVGAGI. The CDR3 nucleotides are TGTGCCAGCAGTTATTCTAAAGGAGCGGGACAGGGCCCTCCCAGGTTC. Residues: CASSYSKGAGQGPPRF.

In this sample, this clone turned up a few times. The CDR3 is CATGTGGLNEQFF. The CDR3 nucleotides read TGTGCCACCGGGACAGGGGGTTTGAATGAGCAGTTCTTC. The V call is TRBV10-3, the J call TRBJ2-1, with 11 bases matching TRBD1. Germline V gene sequence: CDR1 ENHRY, CDR2 SYGVKD. V dropped 10 bases and J dropped 7; count of bases not matched to a gene: 6. The CDR3 consists of 13 residues.

The chain uses TRBV29-1 and TRBJ1-2, with TRBD1 matching over 10 bases. The germline V gene has CDR1 SQVTM and CDR2 ANQGSEA. Trimming cost V 7 bases and J 7 bases; bases outside gene matches: 9. This CDR3 comprises 13 residues. CDR3 residues: CSGGDRGPPGYTF. The CDR3 DNA follows: TGCAGCGGGGGGGACAGGGGCCCCCCTGGCTACACCTTC.

This rearrangement joins TRBV19 to TRBJ1-1; TRBD1 matches at 10 bases. The V and J ends lost 0 bases and 4 bases, in that order; junction bases with no gene match: 2. Germline loops: CDR1 LNHDA, CDR2 SQIVND (reference sequence). CDR3 length: 15 amino acids. CDR3 in amino acids: CASSIDGQGGTEAFF. The CDR3 DNA sequence: TGTGCCAGTAGTATAGACGGACAGGGGGGCACTGAAGCTTTCTTT.

This sequence joins TRBV5-1 and TRBJ1-1; TRBD1 is a possible D gene (6 bases). Trimming left V 5 bases short and J 1 base short, with 15 bases between. Germline CDR1 reads SGHRS; CDR2 reads YFSETQ. This CDR3 contains 15 residues. CDR3 nucleotides: TGCGCCAGCAGGGACGGACAGCACTCGAACACTGAAGCTTTCTTT. It translates to CASRDGQHSNTEAFF.

The V gene is TRBV4-2, the J gene TRBJ2-3, with D perhaps TRBD1 (6 bases). The CDR3 is 15 amino acids. Germline V gene sequence: CDR1 LGHNA, CDR2 YNFKEQ. Trimming removed 4 bases at V and 4 bases at J, with 15 bases between. The CDR3, as DNA: TGTGCCAGCAGCCCCGAGCCTTCAGGGGCAGATACGCAGTATTTT. Translating gives CASSPEPSGADTQYF.

V usage is TRBV29-1 and J usage is TRBJ1-1, with 9 bases fitting TRBD1. The CDR3 loop spans 12 amino acids. The V segment lost 6 bases and the J segment 6 bases; nucleotides outside the gene matches: 5. Germline CDR1 reads SQVTM; CDR2 reads ANQGSEA. CDR3 residues: CSVGTGRSEAFF. For the CDR3, the DNA is TGCAGCGTCGGGACAGGGAGATCTGAAGCTTTCTTT.

Note on this clone: One junction end does not reproduce the germline sequence, and a read error may be involved. The chain couples TRBV7-9 to TRBJ1-2; 9 positions match TRBD1. Germline loops: CDR1 SEHNR, CDR2 FQNEAQ (reference sequence). The CDR3 is made up of 14 amino acids. The CDR3 sequence is CASSLPGQGTYSLF. As DNA, the CDR3 is TGTGCCAGCAGCTTACCGGGACAGGGAACCTACTCACTATTC.

This chain connects TRBV3-1 (or the pseudogene TRBV3-2) to TRBJ1-2; TRBD1 agrees at 8 bases. The CDR3 has 15 residues. J was trimmed by 4 bases and V by 2 bases; bases with no gene match: 6. CDR1 is LGHDT and CDR2 is YNNKEL in the germline V gene (reference sequence). CDR3 DNA: TGTGCCAGCAGCCAAACACAGGGGGTCTCCTATGGCTACACCTTC. It specifies CASSQTQGVSYGYTF.

This rearrangement joins TRBV4-1 to TRBJ2-1; TRBD2 matches 10 bases. Germline lookup yields CDR1 MGHRA and CDR2 YSYEKL. V gave up 6 bases and J gave up 4 bases; unmatched junction bases: 9. The CDR3 runs 16 residues. In DNA form, the CDR3 reads TGCGCCAGCAGACGACTTAGCGGGGGGCCTTACAATGAGCAGTTCTTC. Encoded protein: CASRRLSGGPYNEQFF.

The chain joins TRBV5-1 to TRBJ2-3; 8 positions match TRBD1. Germline V gene sequence: CDR1 SGHRS, CDR2 YFSETQ. The trim removed 0 bases at V and 2 bases at J, leaving 8 bases unmatched. This CDR3 is built from 17 residues. Here the CDR3 DNA reads TGCGCCAGCAGCTTGGACCCTGACAGGGGACTCACAGATACGCAGTATTTT. Translated: CASSLDPDRGLTDTQYF.

The chain joins TRBV6-5 to TRBJ1-2; 8 bases align to TRBD1. The CDR3 is 15 amino acids. Germline V gives CDR1 MNHEY, CDR2 SVGAGI. Germline trimming cut 10 bases from V and 7 bases from J; bases unmatched to any gene: 17. CDR3: CATTVTGRGRGGYTF. DNA for the CDR3: TGTGCCACCACAGTTACTGGCAGGGGGCGCGGTGGCTACACCTTC.

The rearrangement joins TRBV18 to TRBJ1-6; 9 bases are shared with TRBD1. This CDR3 has 14 residues. Germline V CDR1 and CDR2: KGHSH, LQKENI. V gave up 1 base and J gave up 9 bases; unmatched junction bases: 1. The DNA for the CDR3 is TGTGCCAGCTCACCACGGACAGGGGCTTCACCCCTCCACTTT. Residues: CASSPRTGASPLHF.

This chain links TRBV3-1 (or the pseudogene TRBV3-2) with TRBJ2-1, with a weak D call TRBD1 (6 bases). CDR1 is LGHDT and CDR2 is YNNKEL in the germline V gene (reference sequence). V dropped 5 bases and J dropped 3 bases, with 14 bases sitting between them. CDR3 length equals 15 residues. In DNA, the CDR3 is TGTGCCAGCAGCAGCCGGCGACAGGACTACAATGAGCAGTTCTTC. As protein: CASSSRRQDYNEQFF.

The CDR3 is CAWGNLRQGNYGYTF. DNA of the CDR3: TGTGCCTGGGGAAACCTCCGACAGGGGAACTATGGCTACACCTTC. The V and J genes are TRBV30 and TRBJ1-2; 8 bases are a match to TRBD1. Germline CDR1 GTSNPN, CDR2 SVGIG (reference sequence). This CDR3 is built from 15 residues. V lost 5 bases to trimming and J lost 2 bases; unmatched junction nucleotides: 10.

The chain is built from TRBV5-6 and TRBJ1-5, with 9 bases that match TRBD1. There are 15 residues in the CDR3. V gave up 5 bases and J gave up 6 bases; unmatched junction bases: 9. The germline V gene encodes CDR1 SGHDT and CDR2 YYEEEE. The CDR3 DNA reads TGTGCCAGCAGTTTGACAGGGGGTCCAGCTCAGCCCCAGCATTTT. Amino acids: CASSLTGGPAQPQHF.

The genes are TRBV27 and TRBJ1-2; D is undetermined. The CDR3 consists of 14 residues. V lost 2 bases to trimming and J lost 6 bases, with 13 bases between them. Germline V CDR1 and CDR2: MNHEY, SMNVEV (reference sequence). The CDR3 reads CASSLRRPNNGYTF. The CDR3 bases are TGTGCCAGCAGTTTACGGAGACCCAACAATGGCTACACCTTC.